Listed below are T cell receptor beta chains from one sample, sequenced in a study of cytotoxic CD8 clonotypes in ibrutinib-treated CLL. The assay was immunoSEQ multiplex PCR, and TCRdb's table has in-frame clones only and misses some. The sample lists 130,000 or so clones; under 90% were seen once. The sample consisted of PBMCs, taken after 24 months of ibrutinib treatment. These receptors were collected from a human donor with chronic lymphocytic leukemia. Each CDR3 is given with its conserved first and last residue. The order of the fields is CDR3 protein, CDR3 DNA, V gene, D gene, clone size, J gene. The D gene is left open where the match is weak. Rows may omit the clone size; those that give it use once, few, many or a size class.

CDR3aa: CASSLAAPDTQYF; CDR3nt: TGTGCCAGCAGCTTGGCTGCCCCCGATACGCAGTATTTT; v_gene: TRBV5-5; d_gene: NA; abundance: NA; j_gene: TRBJ2-3
CDR3aa: CASTLGTPSYEQYF; CDR3nt: TGTGCCAGCACCTTGGGGACACCTTCCTACGAGCAGTACTTC; v_gene: TRBV7-8; d_gene: NA; abundance: NA; j_gene: TRBJ2-7
CDR3aa: CASSPDMKNTGELFF; CDR3nt: TGTGCCAGCAGCCCTGACATGAAAAACACCGGGGAGCTGTTTTTT; v_gene: TRBV9; d_gene: NA; abundance: NA; j_gene: TRBJ2-2
CDR3aa: CAWSKFGNSYEQYF; CDR3nt: TGTGCCTGGAGTAAGTTCGGGAACTCCTACGAGCAGTACTTC; v_gene: TRBV30; d_gene: NA; abundance: NA; j_gene: TRBJ2-7
CDR3aa: CASSLFRGVGPQHF; CDR3nt: TGTGCCAGCAGCTTATTTCGGGGGGTTGGGCCCCAGCATTTT; v_gene: TRBV7-2; d_gene: NA; abundance: NA; j_gene: TRBJ1-5
CDR3aa: CASSMKGTYENEQYF; CDR3nt: TGTGCCAGTAGTATGAAGGGGACATATGAAAACGAGCAGTACTTC; v_gene: TRBV19; d_gene: NA; abundance: few; j_gene: TRBJ2-7
CDR3aa: CASSLGGITITKGEQFF; CDR3nt: TGTGCCAGCAGTTTAGGGGGGATCACCATTACGAAGGGTGAGCAGTTCTTC; v_gene: TRBV27; d_gene: NA; abundance: NA; j_gene: TRBJ2-1
CDR3aa: CASSLRQGLNTEAFF; CDR3nt: TGCGCCAGCAGCTTGAGGCAGGGACTGAACACTGAAGCTTTCTTT; v_gene: TRBV5-1; d_gene: NA; abundance: NA; j_gene: TRBJ1-1
CDR3aa: CASSYRDRNYTF; CDR3nt: TGTGCCAGCAGTTACCGGGACAGAAACTACACCTTC; v_gene: TRBV6-5; d_gene: TRBD1; abundance: NA; j_gene: TRBJ1-2
CDR3aa: CASSSAASGNTIYF; CDR3nt: TGTGCCAGCAGTTCAGCAGCCTCTGGAAACACCATATATTTT; v_gene: TRBV6-5; d_gene: NA; abundance: NA; j_gene: TRBJ1-3
CDR3aa: CASSQHGTPVGGELFF; CDR3nt: TGTGCCAGCTCTCAACACGGGACACCCGTGGGCGGGGAGCTGTTTTTT; v_gene: TRBV18; d_gene: NA; abundance: NA; j_gene: TRBJ2-2
CDR3aa: CASSFQTGTYEQYF; CDR3nt: TGTGCCAGCAGCTTCCAGACAGGTACCTACGAGCAGTACTTC; v_gene: TRBV7-2; d_gene: NA; abundance: NA; j_gene: TRBJ2-7
CDR3aa: CASSSDRGAQYF; CDR3nt: TGTGCCAGCTCTTCGGACAGGGGGGCGCAGTATTTT; v_gene: TRBV18; d_gene: TRBD1; abundance: few; j_gene: TRBJ2-3
CDR3aa: CATSRETLSYEQYF; CDR3nt: TGTGCCACCAGCAGAGAAACCTTATCCTACGAGCAGTACTTC; v_gene: TRBV15; d_gene: NA; abundance: NA; j_gene: TRBJ2-7
CDR3aa: CASSLAGQGTDTQYF; CDR3nt: TGTGCCAGCAGCTTGGCGGGACAGGGGACAGATACGCAGTATTTT; v_gene: TRBV5-6; d_gene: TRBD1; abundance: NA; j_gene: TRBJ2-3
CDR3aa: CAWRVNTEAFF; CDR3nt: TGTGCCTGGAGAGTGAACACTGAAGCTTTCTTT; v_gene: TRBV30; d_gene: NA; abundance: NA; j_gene: TRBJ1-1
CDR3aa: CASSPPQGRDSSYEQYF; CDR3nt: TGTGCCAGCTCACCACCGCAGGGCAGGGATTCATCCTACGAGCAGTACTTC; v_gene: TRBV18; d_gene: NA; abundance: NA; j_gene: TRBJ2-7
CDR3aa: CASGFQQGLEKLFF; CDR3nt: TGTGCTAGTGGTTTCCAACAGGGGTTGGAAAAACTGTTTTTT; v_gene: TRBV12-5; d_gene: TRBD1; abundance: once; j_gene: TRBJ1-4
CDR3aa: CASSFRQNSGNTIYF; CDR3nt: TGTGCCAGCAGCTTTCGACAGAACTCTGGAAACACCATATATTTT; v_gene: TRBV7-9; d_gene: NA; abundance: NA; j_gene: TRBJ1-3
CDR3aa: CASSSGQRNTEAFF; CDR3nt: TGTGCCAGCAGCTCGGGACAGAGGAACACTGAAGCTTTCTTT; v_gene: TRBV7-9; d_gene: TRBD1; abundance: NA; j_gene: TRBJ1-1
CDR3aa: CASSPRGDRNYGYTF; CDR3nt: TGTGCCAGCAGTCCCCGTGGAGACCGTAACTATGGCTACACCTTC; v_gene: TRBV27; d_gene: NA; abundance: few; j_gene: TRBJ1-2
CDR3aa: CASSLPSGFYGYTF; CDR3nt: TGTGCCAGCAGCTTACCCTCAGGGTTCTATGGCTACACCTTC; v_gene: TRBV11-2; d_gene: NA; abundance: NA; j_gene: TRBJ1-2
CDR3aa: CASSPPGELAKNIQYF; CDR3nt: TGCGCCAGCAGCCCCCCAGGGGAACTAGCCAAAAACATTCAGTACTTC; v_gene: TRBV4-1; d_gene: NA; abundance: NA; j_gene: TRBJ2-4
CDR3aa: CASSRSGGAYNEQFF; CDR3nt: TGTGCCAGCAGTCGAAGCGGGGGGGCGTACAATGAGCAGTTCTTC; v_gene: TRBV2; d_gene: TRBD2; abundance: NA; j_gene: TRBJ2-1
CDR3aa: CASSSDRMVEKLFF; CDR3nt: TGTGCCAGCAGTAGCGACAGGATGGTGGAAAAACTGTTTTTT; v_gene: TRBV2; d_gene: NA; abundance: NA; j_gene: TRBJ1-4
CDR3aa: CASTPRAVYEQYF; CDR3nt: TGTGCCAGCACTCCCCGCGCGGTATACGAGCAGTACTTC; v_gene: TRBV28; d_gene: NA; abundance: NA; j_gene: TRBJ2-7
CDR3aa: CASTTDRPNYGYTF; CDR3nt: TGTGCCAGCACCACGGACCGCCCGAACTATGGCTACACCTTC; v_gene: TRBV5-4; d_gene: NA; abundance: few; j_gene: TRBJ1-2
CDR3aa: CATSEVGRKASYTF; CDR3nt: TGTGCCACCAGCGAGGTGGGGCGGAAGGCTAGCTACACCTTC; v_gene: TRBV15; d_gene: NA; abundance: once; j_gene: TRBJ1-2
CDR3aa: CASSRQGADTQYF; CDR3nt: TGTGCCAGCAGCCGACAAGGTGCAGATACGCAGTATTTT; v_gene: TRBV7-2; d_gene: NA; abundance: NA; j_gene: TRBJ2-3
CDR3aa: CASSLAGSGSPLHF; CDR3nt: TGTGCCAGCAGCTTAGCAGGGTCGGGCTCACCCCTCCACTTT; v_gene: TRBV11-2; d_gene: NA; abundance: once; j_gene: TRBJ1-6
CDR3aa: CAWRATGVVVTGELFF; CDR3nt: TGTGCCTGGAGAGCGACAGGGGTGGTAGTCACCGGGGAGCTGTTTTTT; v_gene: TRBV30; d_gene: TRBD1; abundance: NA; j_gene: TRBJ2-2
CDR3aa: CASGFQTGNSPLHF; CDR3nt: TGTGCTAGTGGTTTCCAGACAGGGAACTCACCCCTCCACTTT; v_gene: TRBV12-5; d_gene: TRBD1; abundance: NA; j_gene: TRBJ1-6
CDR3aa: CASSLLRGGQPQHF; CDR3nt: TGTGCCAGCAGCTTGTTAAGGGGCGGGCAGCCCCAGCATTTT; v_gene: TRBV5-5; d_gene: NA; abundance: NA; j_gene: TRBJ1-5
CDR3aa: CASRTGNNMNTEAFF; CDR3nt: TGCGCCAGCAGGACAGGGAACAATATGAACACTGAAGCTTTCTTT; v_gene: TRBV4-1; d_gene: TRBD1; abundance: NA; j_gene: TRBJ1-1
CDR3aa: CAWAPGSGFGYF; CDR3nt: NA; v_gene: TRBV30; d_gene: NA; abundance: NA; j_gene: TRBJ2-7
CDR3aa: CASSFQDSNYGYTF; CDR3nt: TGTGCCAGCAGCTTCCAAGACAGTAACTATGGCTACACCTTC; v_gene: TRBV7-9; d_gene: NA; abundance: NA; j_gene: TRBJ1-2
CDR3aa: CASSSLAGEGEQYF; CDR3nt: TGTGCCAGCAGTTCCCTAGCGGGGGAGGGCGAGCAGTACTTC; v_gene: TRBV6-6; d_gene: TRBD2; abundance: NA; j_gene: TRBJ2-7
CDR3aa: CSVADSVSNQPQHF; CDR3nt: TGCAGCGTCGCTGACAGCGTTAGCAATCAGCCCCAGCATTTT; v_gene: TRBV29-1; d_gene: NA; abundance: NA; j_gene: TRBJ1-5